Each of the 23 T cell receptor beta chains below was sequenced from the same sample in a study of T cell changes during pregnancy in multiple sclerosis. Repertoires were generated with immunoSEQ multiplex PCR, while TCRdb's copy carries only in-frame clones and drops some. The sample lists 65,000 to 80,000 clones; about 93% were seen once. This material consisted of peripheral blood, taken in the first trimester of pregnancy. These receptors originate from a female donor with multiple sclerosis, enrolled in a pregnancy study.

The V and J genes are TRBV7-2 and TRBJ2-3; possibly TRBD1 for D (5 bases). Germline V gene data show CDR1 as SGHTA and CDR2 as FQGNSA. The CDR3 is 16 amino acids. Trimming removed 4 bases from V and 1 base from J, with 15 bases in between. CDR3 sequence: CASSSFKGARTDTQYF. DNA for the CDR3: TGTGCCAGCAGCTCCTTTAAAGGGGCTCGCACAGATACGCAGTATTTT.

This clone was seen a single time. The chain recombines TRBV19 with TRBJ1-5; 8 bases are a match to TRBD1. The CDR3 spans 14 residues. The germline V gene has CDR1 LNHDA and CDR2 SQIVND (reference sequence). V shed 8 bases and J 5 bases; nucleotides not matched to a gene: 8. The CDR3 sequence is CASRDRRGDQPQHF. The CDR3 nucleotides are TGTGCCAGTCGGGACAGGCGAGGGGATCAGCCCCAGCATTTT.

The genes are TRBV5-4 and TRBJ1-1, with a tentative D call TRBD1 (6 bases). This CDR3 has 16 residues. Trimming cost V 2 bases and J 1 base, with 15 bases left between them. Germline V gene sequence: CDR1 SGHNT, CDR2 YYREEE (reference sequence). Here the CDR3 reads CASSFFDRPKNTEAFF. CDR3 coding DNA: TGTGCCAGCAGCTTTTTTGACAGGCCTAAGAACACTGAAGCTTTCTTT.

This clone was seen once. The rearrangement uses TRBV5-1 and TRBJ1-6, with D tentatively TRBD1 (5 bases). Germline assignment: CDR1 SGHRS and CDR2 YFSETQ. The CDR3 extends over 15 amino acids. V was shortened by 0 bases and J by 7 bases, with 11 bases between the two germline ends. The chain's CDR3 is CASSLVAGPNSPLHF. DNA of the CDR3: TGCGCCAGCAGCTTGGTGGCAGGGCCAAATTCACCCCTCCACTTT.

This chain joins TRBV28 and TRBJ1-1; no firm D call. Trimming shortened V by 2 bases and J by 3 bases, and 10 bases separated the two germline ends. Per germline, CDR1 MDHEN and CDR2 SYDVKM. The CDR3 has 14 amino acids. In DNA, the CDR3 is TGTGCCAGCAGTTTAGTCGGGTTGGACACTGAAGCTTTCTTT. Translation: CASSLVGLDTEAFF.

CDR3 DNA: TGCGCCAGCAGCTTACCCCAGGGGACCTACAATGAGCAGTTCTTC. Amino acids: CASSLPQGTYNEQFF. The chain links TRBV5-1 to TRBJ2-1; tentatively, D is TRBD1 (6 bases). V lost 2 bases to trimming and J lost 2 bases, with 11 bases between them. The germline CDR1 and CDR2 sequences are SGHRS and YFSETQ. The CDR3 is 15 residues long.

The chain recombines TRBV5-1 with TRBJ2-5; 12 bases align to TRBD2. The trim removed 4 bases at V and 5 bases at J, leaving 9 bases unmatched. Germline CDR1 and CDR2: SGHRS and YFSETQ. CDR3 length: 16 residues. The CDR3 sequence: CASSKTSGSVRETQYF. The CDR3 region has the DNA TGCGCCAGCAGCAAGACTAGCGGGAGCGTAAGGGAGACCCAGTACTTC.

The J gene is TRBJ1-5, the V gene TRBV5-8; D may be TRBD1 (5 bases). V was clipped by 0 bases and J by 2 bases, with 12 bases between them. The CDR3 is made up of 16 amino acids. The germline V gene encodes CDR1 SGHTS and CDR2 YDEGEE. The CDR3 DNA reads TGTGCCAGCAGCTTGGTTCAGGGTATTGGCAATCAGCCCCAGCATTTT. Protein product: CASSLVQGIGNQPQHF.

This clone occurred once. The CDR3 reads CASSVLPGAGELFF. As DNA, the CDR3 is TGTGCCAGCAGTGTCCTTCCGGGGGCCGGGGAGCTGTTTTTT. The V call is TRBV6-1, the J call TRBJ2-2, with D perhaps matching TRBD2 (6 bases). V lost 4 bases and J 6 bases, leaving 12 bases between the germline ends. Germline loops: CDR1 MNHNS, CDR2 SASEGT. The CDR3 totals 14 residues.

The CDR3: CASSAGLAGVHEQFF. The CDR3 DNA is TGCGCCAGCAGCGCGGGACTAGCGGGAGTTCATGAGCAGTTCTTC. The chain links TRBV5-1 to TRBJ2-1; TRBD2 matches at 14 bases. Germline V CDR1 and CDR2: SGHRS, YFSETQ. The V and J ends lost 4 bases and 8 bases, in that order; junction bases with no gene match: 5. There are 15 residues in the CDR3. The variable domain in full, with the rest retrieved from reference TRBV5-1 and TRBJ2-1, is KAGVTQTPRYLIKTRGQQVTLSCSPISGHRSVSWYQQTPGQGLQFLFEYFSETQRNKGNFPGRFSGRQFSNSRSEMNVSTLELGDSALYLCASSAGLAGVHEQFFGPGTRLTVL.

This clone has only one observation. The chain is built from TRBV27 and TRBJ2-1; the D gene is possibly TRBD2 (6 bases). CDR1 and CDR2 (germline): MNHEY, SMNVEV (reference sequence). The CDR3 covers 15 residues. The ends were cut back, 6 bases at V and 4 bases at J, with 16 bases in the middle. This CDR3 is CASSEPGLSYNEQFF. CDR3 nucleotide sequence: TGTGCCAGCAGCGAACCGGGACTTTCGTACAATGAGCAGTTCTTC.

V gene TRBV4-2 combines with J gene TRBJ2-2; maybe TRBD2 (5 bases). CDR3 size: 15 residues. Germline CDR1 is LGHNA and CDR2 is YNFKEQ. V was shortened by 4 bases and J by 2 bases, with 11 bases between the two germline ends. The CDR3 here is CASSLGEGNTGELFF. In DNA form, the CDR3 reads TGTGCCAGCAGCCTCGGAGAGGGAAACACCGGGGAGCTGTTTTTT.

The chain joins TRBV6-5 to TRBJ2-5, with D possibly matching TRBD1 (5 bases). The CDR3 has 12 amino acids. V was pared by 6 bases and J by 5 bases, with 10 bases between. CDR1 is MNHEY, CDR2 SVGAGI, per germline. The CDR3, as DNA: TGTGCCAGCAGCTTTAACAGGGAGACCCAGTACTTC. Its translation is CASSFNRETQYF.

The chain couples TRBV19 to TRBJ1-3; D gene unclear. The CDR3 spans 16 residues. CDR1 is LNHDA, CDR2 SQIVND, per germline (reference sequence). V gave up 4 bases and J gave up 3 bases, with 16 bases separating them. In nucleotides, the CDR3 is TGTGCCAGTAGTACTCCGACCGACTGGCGTGGAAACACCATATATTTT. Amino acids: CASSTPTDWRGNTIYF.

The V gene is TRBV7-3, the J gene TRBJ1-1; D unclear. CDR1 is SGHTA, CDR2 FQGTGA, per germline. Trimming left V 2 bases short and J 1 base short, with 8 bases between. CDR3 length: 14 amino acids. CDR3 DNA: TGTGCCAGCAGCTTACGTCCGGGGAACACTGAAGCTTTCTTT. Encoded protein: CASSLRPGNTEAFF.

The J gene is TRBJ1-5, the V gene TRBV7-2, with 10 bases aligning to TRBD1. V dropped 4 bases and J dropped 2; count of bases not matched to a gene: 2. CDR3 length: 15 amino acids. Germline V gene data show CDR1 as SGHTA and CDR2 as FQGNSA. The CDR3 DNA follows: TGTGCCAGCAGCTCTGGGACAGGGGGCAATCAGCCCCAGCATTTT. Its protein product is CASSSGTGGNQPQHF.

The gene calls are TRBV2 and TRBJ1-5; D remains unclear. In germline, CDR1 is SNHLY, CDR2 FYNNEI. This CDR3 comprises 14 residues. V was pared by 5 bases and J by 11 bases, with 19 bases between. The CDR3 DNA sequence: TGTGCCAGCAGTCCCCGTTCGGGCGCGGGAGCCCAGCATTTT. It encodes CASSPRSGAGAQHF.

This chain connects TRBV7-9 to TRBJ2-3; possibly TRBD1 for D (5 bases). V was shortened by 2 bases and J by 6 bases, with 6 bases between the two germline ends. This CDR3 spans 12 amino acids. Germline lookup yields CDR1 SEHNR and CDR2 FQNEAQ (reference sequence). CDR3 coding DNA: TGTGCCAGCAGCTTATCAGGGGATACGCAGTATTTT. This encodes CASSLSGDTQYF.

The chain links TRBV29-1 to TRBJ1-1, with 10 bases identical to TRBD1. The CDR3 is 13 amino acids. The germline CDR1 and CDR2 sequences are SQVTM and ANQGSEA. Trimming at V came to 7 bases and at J to 4 bases, leaving 6 bases not matched to a gene. CDR3 bases: TGCAGCGCAGGACAGGGGGAAGGCACTGAAGCTTTCTTT. Its protein product is CSAGQGEGTEAFF. The full variable domain, with the rest looked up from reference TRBV29-1 and TRBJ1-1, is SAVISQKPSRDICQRGTSLTIQCQVDSQVTMMFWYRQQPGQSLTLIATANQGSEATYESGFVIDKFPISRPNLTFSTLTVSNMSPEDSSIYLCSAGQGEGTEAFFGQGTRLTVV.

This clone showed up many times. The chain joins TRBV9 to TRBJ2-1; a possible D gene is TRBD2 (5 bases). CDR3 length equals 13 residues. Trimming took 2 bases from V and 7 from J, leaving 10 bases between them. The germline gives CDR1 SGDLS, CDR2 YYNGEE. The CDR3 coding sequence is TGTGCCAGCAGCGTCTTTAGCGAAAATGAGCAGTTCTTC. Encoded protein: CASSVFSENEQFF.

J is TRBJ1-5 and V is TRBV6-1; TRBD1 aligns across 9 bases. After removal of 1 base from V and 6 bases from J, the junction contained 16 bases not matched to a gene. CDR1 MNHNS and CDR2 SASEGT come from the germline V gene. This CDR3 contains 19 residues. The DNA of the CDR3 is TGTGCCAGCAGTGAAGGATGGGGACAGGGAGACCCCGCCACTCAGCCCCAGCATTTT. It yields the protein CASSEGWGQGDPATQPQHF.

This chain links TRBV5-1 with TRBJ1-1; a weak D match, TRBD1 (5 bases). The CDR3 totals 12 residues. The germline V and J ends were trimmed by 4 bases and 8 bases, with 12 bases remaining between them. From germline, CDR1 is SGHRS and CDR2 YFSETQ. The CDR3 loop reads CASSMGRGEAFF. The CDR3 DNA sequence: TGCGCCAGCAGCATGGGTCGGGGGGAAGCTTTCTTT.

This sequence joins TRBV5-1 and TRBJ2-1, with D perhaps TRBD1 (5 bases). Germline lookup yields CDR1 SGHRS and CDR2 YFSETQ. This CDR3 spans 15 amino acids. V dropped 0 bases and J dropped 2 bases, with 9 bases sitting between them. The CDR3 bases are TGCGCCAGCAGCTTGGCCCAGGGCACCTACAATGAGCAGTTCTTC. Amino acid sequence: CASSLAQGTYNEQFF.